A single sample is the source of the 11 T cell receptor beta chains below, sequenced in a study of blood T cell repertoires in COVID-19. This table comes from immunoSEQ multiplex PCR, and its TCRdb copy is limited to in-frame clones, with some not included. The sample includes about 160,000 clones, more than 85% seen only once; the top ten take approximately 2%. Sequences were obtained from peripheral blood. All receptors come from a woman aged 55-70 years with COVID-19, enrolled during active disease.

The chain joins TRBV5-6 to TRBJ2-2; D is undetermined. CDR1 is SGHDT and CDR2 is YYEEEE in the germline V gene. V was pared by 4 bases and J by 0 bases, with 13 bases between. The CDR3 length is 16 residues. This chain's CDR3 is CASSPSVRANTGELFF. The CDR3 region has the DNA TGTGCCAGCAGCCCGAGTGTTCGGGCGAACACCGGGGAGCTGTTTTTT.

This clone was recorded once. The chain has TRBV5-6 and TRBJ1-2, with TRBD1 as a possible D gene (5 bases). CDR3 size: 12 residues. The V gene's germline CDR1 is SGHDT and CDR2 YYEEEE. V lost 4 bases, J lost 5 bases, and 9 bases lay in between. This CDR3 reads CASSAGLYGYTF. DNA of the CDR3: TGTGCCAGCAGCGCAGGGTTGTATGGCTACACCTTC.

This chain joins TRBV5-1 and TRBJ1-2; D possibly corresponds to TRBD1 (5 bases). V gave up 4 bases and J gave up 2 bases, with 9 bases separating them. Germline V gene data show CDR1 as SGHRS and CDR2 as YFSETQ. The CDR3 is 13 amino acids. The CDR3 DNA reads as TGCGCCAGCAGCCGGGACTCAAACTATGGCTACACCTTC. Protein product: CASSRDSNYGYTF. The full variable domain, completed using reference TRBV5-1 and TRBJ1-2, is KAGVTQTPRYLIKTRGQQVTLSCSPISGHRSVSWYQQTPGQGLQFLFEYFSETQRNKGNFPGRFSGRQFSNSRSEMNVSTLELGDSALYLCASSRDSNYGYTFGSGTRLTVV.

This clone appeared once. The V and J genes are TRBV7-3 and TRBJ1-2; D not resolved. This CDR3 is built from 14 residues. CDR1 is SGHTA and CDR2 is FQGTGA in the germline V gene. Trimming cost V 5 bases and J 4 bases, with 14 bases left between them. CDR3 in amino acids: CASSLETRLYGYTF. CDR3 nucleotide sequence: TGTGCCAGCAGCCTGGAGACCCGACTCTATGGCTACACCTTC.

The chain employs TRBV9 and TRBJ1-2; D is possibly TRBD1 (5 bases). The CDR3 has 14 residues. Trimming removed 3 bases from V and 3 bases from J, with 12 bases in between. The germline CDR1 and CDR2 sequences are SGDLS and YYNGEE. This CDR3 reads CASSGMTAHYGYTF. CDR3 sequence (DNA): TGTGCCAGCAGCGGGATGACAGCACACTATGGCTACACCTTC.

The rearrangement links TRBV7-9 to TRBJ1-3; 8 bases agree with TRBD1. Germline assignment: CDR1 SEHNR and CDR2 FQNEAQ (reference sequence). This CDR3 is 16 amino acids long. Germline trimming cut 4 bases from V and 2 bases from J; bases unmatched to any gene: 7. As DNA, the CDR3 is TGTGCCAGCAGCTACCCGGGACAGGCGGCTGGAAACACCATATATTTT. Protein product: CASSYPGQAAGNTIYF.

The chain uses TRBV15 and TRBJ2-3; 11 bases line up with TRBD2. The germline CDR1 and CDR2 sequences are LNHNV and YYDKDF (reference sequence). The CDR3 totals 15 residues. The V gene end was trimmed by 0 bases and the J gene end by 7 bases; junction bases not matched to a gene: 3. This CDR3 is CATSRDLAGGHTQYF. The CDR3, as DNA: TGTGCCACCAGCAGAGATCTAGCGGGGGGTCATACGCAGTATTTT.

V usage is TRBV3-1 (or the pseudogene TRBV3-2) and J usage is TRBJ1-4; D may be TRBD1 (6 bases). Germline values: CDR1 LGHDT, CDR2 YNNKEL (reference sequence). The CDR3 contains 15 residues. V lost 4 bases to trimming and J lost 6 bases, with 15 bases between them. The CDR3 loop is CASSRRTATDEKLFF. Here the CDR3 DNA reads TGTGCCAGCAGCCGCCGGACAGCCACCGATGAAAAACTGTTTTTT.

The gene calls are TRBV15 and TRBJ2-5; TRBD2 agrees at 12 bases. V was clipped by 0 bases and J by 13 bases; unmatched bases: 6. Germline loops: CDR1 LNHNV, CDR2 YYDKDF (reference sequence). This CDR3 region has 14 residues. The CDR3 nucleotides are TGTGCCACCAGCAGAGAGAGACTAGCGGGGGTACTGTACTTC. Translated, it gives CATSRERLAGVLYF. Full variable domain (missing parts from reference TRBV15 and TRBJ2-5): DAMVIQNPRYQVTQFGKPVTLSCSQTLNHNVMYWYQQKSSQAPKLLFHYYDKDFNNEADTPDNFQSRRPNTSFCFLDIRSPGLGDTAMYLCATSRERLAGVLYFGPGTRLLVL.

The chain is built from TRBV4-3 and TRBJ1-5; 7 bases fit TRBD1. V trimming: 0 bases; J trimming: 3 bases; junction bases outside the gene matches: 2. This CDR3 region has 15 residues. CDR1 and CDR2 (germline): LGHNA, YSLEER. The CDR3 sequence: CASSQETGFNQPQHF. CDR3 bases: TGCGCCAGCAGCCAAGAGACAGGGTTCAATCAGCCCCAGCATTTT.

This chain uses TRBV7-2 with TRBJ1-2; D remains unclear. CDR1 and CDR2 from the germline V gene are SGHTA and FQGNSA. The CDR3 has 14 residues. Trimming pared 2 bases from V and 5 bases from J, leaving 12 bases between. Here the CDR3 reads CASSLQEAEYGYTF. DNA for the CDR3: TGTGCCAGCAGCTTACAAGAGGCGGAATATGGCTACACCTTC.